The clone carrying this T cell receptor beta chain has only a few counts. The germline CDR1 and CDR2 sequences are SEHNR and FQNEAQ (reference sequence). This CDR3 comprises 16 residues. The junction had 9 bases not matched to a gene; V was cut back by 6 bases and J by 4 bases. The data were obtained in a study of blood T cells in healthy people across ages. Next came a second PCR, run for about 6 to 11 cycles, which used a sample-barcoded 5' primer along with a J-beta primer mix. TCRdb itself ran the 5' RACE reads through MiXCR, one entry per CDR3 protein. Among roughly 1,800,000 distinct CDR3 sequences listed, around 50% were seen once.

This rearrangement joins TRBV7-9 to TRBJ2-5, with 12 positions matching TRBD1. The TCR originated in a middle-aged woman in good health. The specimen was blood. CDR3 nucleotide sequence: TGTGCCAGCAGACAGACCGGGACAGGGGGCGGAGAGACCCAGTACTTC. Protein: CASRQTGTGGGETQYF.